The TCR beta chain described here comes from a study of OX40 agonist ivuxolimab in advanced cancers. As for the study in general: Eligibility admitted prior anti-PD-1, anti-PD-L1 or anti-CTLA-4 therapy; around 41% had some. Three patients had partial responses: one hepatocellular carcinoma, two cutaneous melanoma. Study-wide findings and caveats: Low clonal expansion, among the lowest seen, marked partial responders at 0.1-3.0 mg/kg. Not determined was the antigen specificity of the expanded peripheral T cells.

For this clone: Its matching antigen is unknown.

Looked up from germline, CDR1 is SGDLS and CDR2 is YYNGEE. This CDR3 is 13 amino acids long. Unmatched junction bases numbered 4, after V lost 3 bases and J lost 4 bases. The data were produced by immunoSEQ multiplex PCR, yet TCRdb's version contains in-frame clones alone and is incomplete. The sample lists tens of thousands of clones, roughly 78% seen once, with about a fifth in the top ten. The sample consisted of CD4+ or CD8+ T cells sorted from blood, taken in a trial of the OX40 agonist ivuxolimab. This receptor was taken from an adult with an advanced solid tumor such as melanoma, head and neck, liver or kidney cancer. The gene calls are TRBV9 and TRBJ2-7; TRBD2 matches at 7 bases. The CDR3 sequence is CASSEGLRYEQYF. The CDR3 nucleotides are TGTGCCAGCAGCGAGGGACTACGTTACGAGCAGTACTTC.